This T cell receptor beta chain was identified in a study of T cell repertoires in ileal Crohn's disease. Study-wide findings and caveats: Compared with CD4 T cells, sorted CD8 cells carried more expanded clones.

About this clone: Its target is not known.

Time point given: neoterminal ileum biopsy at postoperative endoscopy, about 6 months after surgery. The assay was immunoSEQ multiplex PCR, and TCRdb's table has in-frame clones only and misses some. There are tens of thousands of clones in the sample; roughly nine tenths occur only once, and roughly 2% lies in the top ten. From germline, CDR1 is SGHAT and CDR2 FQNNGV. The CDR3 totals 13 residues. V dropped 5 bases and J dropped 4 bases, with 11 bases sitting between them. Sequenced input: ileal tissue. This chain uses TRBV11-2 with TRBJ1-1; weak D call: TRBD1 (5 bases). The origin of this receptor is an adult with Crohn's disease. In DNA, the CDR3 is TGTGCCAGCAGCCAAGGACATTTCACTGAAGCTTTCTTT. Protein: CASSQGHFTEAFF.